This record looks at one TCR beta chain sequence and its context. Its antigen is still unknown. Per-nucleotide qualities are absent, and no much larger clonotype sits a single base away. This record belongs to a study of patients and donors after allogeneic stem cell transplantation (TCRdb year 2020). From its cysteine to its phenylalanine, the CDR3 spans 16 amino acids. Only the CDR3 portion is preserved as DNA: 48 bases, with reading frame beginning at the first base. For CDR1 and CDR2, the germline V gene lists SGHRS and YFSETQ. V is pruned by 8 bases and J by 0 bases, leaving 10 bases of the junction without a gene match. Libraries were made using RT-PCR. Sequencing relied on a NextSeq 550. Through fastp at Q25 and MiXCR, TCRdb rebuilt clones from the public reads, retaining in-frame beta chains. Each record represents a unique CDR3 protein, reported with the most common genes and DNA among its rows. Counted in this sample were about a million distinct CDR3 sequences; roughly 18% of them appeared once. The top ten constitute about 6% of the sample.

This receptor chain uses TRBV5-1 and TRBJ1-5, with TRBD1 identical over 8 junction bases. This clonotype was sampled from a human donor who was either an allogeneic HSCT recipient or a stem cell or donor lymphocyte infusion donor (not recorded which). It is not recorded whose cells these are; they may come from a transplant donor. The specimen sequenced was blood, either unsorted or a sorted T cell fraction (not recorded which). The CDR3: CARTGTGKISNQPQHF. The nucleotides read TGCGCCAGAACCGGGACAGGAAAGATTAGCAATCAGCCCCAGCATTTT.